The 7 T cell receptor beta chains reported below all come from one sample, sequenced in a study of STAT3 mutations in large granular lymphocyte leukemia. Their antigen targets remain unknown. Study-wide points: Every T-LGLL patient had at least one immunodominant TCRbeta clonotype.

TCRdb keeps only in-frame clones here, not all; method: immunoSEQ multiplex PCR. This repertoire shows some 17,000 clones, about four fifths found once; its top ten account for roughly 8.1%. Sequenced: peripheral blood mononuclear cells. These receptors were collected from a man in his fifties or sixties with T-cell large granular lymphocyte leukemia. Some clones in this sample may be carry-over from other donors' samples.

As concerns this clone: An end of the junction does not agree with germline; a read error may underlie this. The J gene is TRBJ1-2, the V gene TRBV5-1; no definite D call. In germline, CDR1 is SGHRS, CDR2 YFSETQ. This CDR3 contains 11 residues. CDR3 region: CASRLEGGYTF. CDR3 nucleotides: TGCGCCAGCAGGTTGGAAGGTGGCTACACCTTC.

On this clone itself: The identical CDR3 is also encoded by other nucleotide sequences in the sample. The chain couples TRBV5-1 to TRBJ1-5; D call uncertain. The CDR3 length is 14 residues. Germline-derived CDR1 and CDR2 are SGHRS and YFSETQ. V was trimmed by 0 bases and J by 1 base, leaving 5 bases between them. The DNA of the CDR3 is TGCGCCAGCAGCTTGGGGGTGAGCAATCAGCCCCAGCATTTT. It codes for CASSLGVSNQPQHF.

The chain is built from TRBV19 and TRBJ1-2; D uncertain. Germline V lookup: CDR1 LNHDA, CDR2 SQIVND (reference sequence). Trimming took 3 bases from V and 3 from J, leaving 8 bases between them. CDR3 length: 13 residues. CDR3 in DNA: TGTGCCAGTAGTATGCCGACATACTATGGCTACACCTTC. Translating gives CASSMPTYYGYTF.

The chain uses TRBV13 and TRBJ1-2; possibly TRBD1 for D (6 bases). This CDR3 has 15 residues. V lost 1 base to trimming and J lost 7 bases, with 16 bases between them. Germline V gene sequence: CDR1 PRHDT, CDR2 FYEKMQ (reference sequence). CDR3 DNA sequence: TGTGCCAGCAGCTTAGAAGGGCAGGGGATGCGTGGCTACACCTTC. Translating it yields CASSLEGQGMRGYTF.

The gene calls are TRBV5-1 and TRBJ2-3; D is uncertain. V was clipped by 6 bases and J by 0 bases, with 17 bases between them. CDR1 and CDR2 (germline): SGHRS, YFSETQ. The CDR3 runs 16 residues. The CDR3 sequence: CASTLGRVVSTDTQYF. The CDR3 DNA is TGCGCCAGCACCCTGGGCCGGGTCGTTAGCACAGATACGCAGTATTTT.

The V call is TRBV7-9, the J call TRBJ2-7, with D perhaps TRBD1 or TRBD2 (5 bases each). Germline V gives CDR1 SEHNR, CDR2 FQNEAQ (reference sequence). V was shortened by 5 bases and J by 2 bases, with 10 bases between the two germline ends. This CDR3 comprises 13 residues. This CDR3 is CASSHGTAYEQYF. The DNA of the CDR3 is TGTGCCAGCAGCCACGGGACGGCCTACGAGCAGTACTTC.

The rearrangement links TRBV25-1 to TRBJ2-3, with 11 bases fitting TRBD2. V was pared by 1 base and J by 3 bases, with 9 bases of the junction left unmatched. There are 18 residues in the CDR3. Germline CDR1 reads MGHDK; CDR2 reads SYGVNS. The CDR3 loop reads CASSESPPPSGRTDTQYF. The CDR3, as DNA: TGTGCCAGCAGTGAATCCCCCCCACCTAGCGGGAGGACAGATACGCAGTATTTT.